This T cell receptor beta chain stems from a study of blood T cell repertoires in COVID-19. CDR1 and CDR2 from the germline V gene are KGHSH and LQKENI. This CDR3 contains 13 residues. Trimming cost V 2 bases and J 5 bases, with 6 bases left between them. Per the authors' pipeline: Amplification from reference gene primers served as the basis for estimated nucleated cell counts. Data came from immunoSEQ multiplex PCR; TCRdb stores just in-frame clones and leaves some out. V, J and clone size are those of that table, while D and trimming were read from the DNA. The sample includes some 47,000 clones, around 86% seen only once; the top ten take 2.5% to 3%.

The chain carries TRBV18 and TRBJ1-4; D remains unclear. The clonotype was recovered from a woman older than 75 with acute or convalescent COVID-19. The sequencing input was peripheral blood. CDR3: CASSPVRNEKLFF. CDR3 bases: TGTGCCAGCTCACCAGTTCGGAATGAAAAACTGTTTTTT.